This T cell receptor (beta chain) comes out of a study of memory CD4+ T cells and cytomegalovirus serostatus. Study context: This sample comes from healthy Belgian adults, 9 CMV seropositive, roughly 22 seronegative. Whole-study findings and limits: Each of approximately 73 CMV-associated TCRbeta sequences occurred in one to five individuals.

To note about this clone: Its antigen is not known. Within the sample, other DNA sequences also encode this same CDR3.

V lost 0 bases and J 0 bases, leaving 7 bases between the germline ends. Germline V CDR1 and CDR2: LNHNV, YYDKDF (reference sequence). This CDR3 is 15 amino acids long. Original processing methods: Out-of-frame sequences were removed, leaving 2,000,000 or so distinct TCRbeta sequences. This table comes from immunoSEQ multiplex PCR, and its TCRdb copy is limited to in-frame clones, with some not included. For V, J and clone size, that table is used; D and trimming come from the DNA. The data show about 26,000 clones, more than 60% seen once. Single viable CD3+CD4+CD8-CD45RO+ cells were sorted as the memory CD4+ T cells.

The clonotype was recovered from an adult in good health and CMV-seronegative. This chain connects TRBV15 to TRBJ2-3; D call uncertain. The sample consisted of memory CD4+ T cells from blood. CDR3 residues: CATSRDPRSTDTQYF. The CDR3 bases are TGTGCCACCAGCAGAGATCCCAGGAGCACAGATACGCAGTATTTT.